The rows below give T cell receptor beta chains drawn from one sample of a study of CD8 T cells in ankylosing spondylitis. One entry per CDR3 protein, called by TCRdb with MiXCR from the 5' RACE reads. The sample shows fewer than 550,000 distinct CDR3 sequences, roughly 5.3% of them seen only once. The sample was blood, either unsorted or a sorted T cell fraction (not recorded which). The receptor set was obtained from a male donor with ankylosing spondylitis. Both conserved end residues are part of each CDR3. Each record gives: clone size, J gene, D gene, V gene, CDR3 DNA, CDR3 protein. D genes are given only for firm matches. Clone size is stated in some rows and not others, as once, few, many or a class when expanded.

abundance: many; j_gene: TRBJ2-1; d_gene: -; v_gene: TRBV6-1; CDR3nt: TGTGCCAGCACGATACGGGCAGGCCTAAATGAGCAGTTCTTC; CDR3aa: CASTIRAGLNEQFF
abundance: few; j_gene: TRBJ2-3; d_gene: -; v_gene: TRBV9; CDR3nt: TGTGCCAGCAGCGTAGCGACCAACACAGATACGCAGTATTTT; CDR3aa: CASSVATNTDTQYF
abundance: many; j_gene: TRBJ1-5; d_gene: -; v_gene: TRBV7-9; CDR3nt: TGTGCCAGCAGCTTAGGGACAGCCCGAAATCAGCCCCAGCATTTT; CDR3aa: CASSLGTARNQPQHF
abundance: few; j_gene: TRBJ2-7; d_gene: TRBD1; v_gene: TRBV5-1; CDR3nt: TGCGCCAGCAGCCCGGGGGACAGGGACATCTACGAGCAGTACTTC; CDR3aa: CASSPGDRDIYEQYF
abundance: many; j_gene: TRBJ1-6; d_gene: -; v_gene: TRBV18; CDR3nt: TGTGCCAGCTCACCGGGCGGCCTCGCCCTCCACTTT; CDR3aa: CASSPGGLALHF
abundance: few; j_gene: TRBJ2-1; d_gene: TRBD2; v_gene: TRBV5-1; CDR3nt: TGCGCCAGCAGCTTGATGGCGGGAGTCAGTGAGCAGTTCTTC; CDR3aa: CASSLMAGVSEQFF
abundance: many; j_gene: TRBJ1-1; d_gene: -; v_gene: TRBV10-3; CDR3nt: TGTGCCATCATCCATCGAGGGCCGAACACTGAAGCTTTCTTT; CDR3aa: CAIIHRGPNTEAFF
abundance: -; j_gene: TRBJ2-7; d_gene: -; v_gene: TRBV5-1; CDR3nt: TGCGCCAGCAGCTTAGGTGGGATCTGGGACGAGCAGTACTTC; CDR3aa: CASSLGGIWDEQYF
abundance: many; j_gene: TRBJ2-1; d_gene: -; v_gene: TRBV27; CDR3nt: TGTGCCAGCAGGAACTTGAGGGAGCAGTTCTTC; CDR3aa: CASRNLREQFF
abundance: many; j_gene: TRBJ2-7; d_gene: -; v_gene: TRBV20-1; CDR3nt: TGCAGTGCTAGAGATCTGCTTGGGAGTCGAAGCTCCTACGAGCAGTACTTC; CDR3aa: CSARDLLGSRSSYEQYF
abundance: many; j_gene: TRBJ2-1; d_gene: TRBD2; v_gene: TRBV6-2/TRBV6-3; CDR3nt: TGTGCCAGCAGTCGACTAGCGGGAGCCTACAATGAGCAGTTCTTC; CDR3aa: CASSRLAGAYNEQFF
abundance: many; j_gene: TRBJ2-7; d_gene: -; v_gene: TRBV10-3; CDR3nt: TGTGCCATCAGGGGGGACGGATCCTACGAGCAGTACTTC; CDR3aa: CAIRGDGSYEQYF
abundance: -; j_gene: TRBJ2-6; d_gene: TRBD1; v_gene: TRBV11-1; CDR3nt: TGTGCCAGCAGCTTAGCGTGGGGACAGGGAGCTGGGGCCAACGTCCTGACTTTC; CDR3aa: CASSLAWGQGAGANVLTF
abundance: many; j_gene: TRBJ2-1; d_gene: -; v_gene: TRBV20-1; CDR3nt: TGCAGTGCTAGAGACGGCTCCTACAATGAGCAGTTCTTC; CDR3aa: CSARDGSYNEQFF
abundance: many; j_gene: TRBJ1-2; d_gene: -; v_gene: TRBV6-5; CDR3nt: TGTGCCAGCAGTATGACCAACTATGGCTACACCTTC; CDR3aa: CASSMTNYGYTF
abundance: -; j_gene: TRBJ1-4; d_gene: -; v_gene: TRBV5-8; CDR3nt: TGTGCCAGGAGCCCCGGACGGCTCGGCGAAAAACTGTTTTTT; CDR3aa: CARSPGRLGEKLFF
abundance: many; j_gene: TRBJ1-1; d_gene: -; v_gene: TRBV7-6; CDR3nt: TGTGCCAGCAGCGCCTCGACGGCATTGAACACTGAAGCTTTCTTT; CDR3aa: CASSASTALNTEAFF
abundance: many; j_gene: TRBJ1-2; d_gene: TRBD1; v_gene: TRBV28; CDR3nt: TGTGCCAGCAGATTGGACAGGGAAGGAGGCTACACCTTC; CDR3aa: CASRLDREGGYTF
abundance: -; j_gene: TRBJ2-1; d_gene: -; v_gene: TRBV14; CDR3nt: TGTGCCAGCAGCCAAGATGGGGGGTTTGAGCAGTTCTTC; CDR3aa: CASSQDGGFEQFF
abundance: many; j_gene: TRBJ1-5; d_gene: TRBD1; v_gene: TRBV28; CDR3nt: TGTGCCAGCAGTTGGACAGGGAGAGACAATCAGCCCCAGCATTTT; CDR3aa: CASSWTGRDNQPQHF
abundance: many; j_gene: TRBJ1-5; d_gene: TRBD1; v_gene: TRBV20-1; CDR3nt: TGCAGTGCCGGGGACAGGAGGGGCAATCAGCCCCAGCATTTT; CDR3aa: CSAGDRRGNQPQHF
abundance: many; j_gene: TRBJ2-2; d_gene: -; v_gene: TRBV9; CDR3nt: TGTGCCAGCAGCGTAGACCTCCTGGCAGACACCGGGGAGCTGTTTTTT; CDR3aa: CASSVDLLADTGELFF
abundance: few; j_gene: TRBJ2-7; d_gene: TRBD2; v_gene: TRBV5-5; CDR3nt: TGTGCCAGCAGCTTGGGAGCGGGGTCAGGCGAGCAGTACTTC; CDR3aa: CASSLGAGSGEQYF
abundance: many; j_gene: TRBJ1-4; d_gene: -; v_gene: TRBV5-1; CDR3nt: TGCGCCAGCAGCTTGGCCGGGTGGGATGAAAAACTGTTTTTT; CDR3aa: CASSLAGWDEKLFF
abundance: few; j_gene: TRBJ2-7; d_gene: TRBD2; v_gene: TRBV7-2; CDR3nt: TGTGCCAGCACTAAGGGAGGGCCGCGCTCCTACGAGCAGTACTTC; CDR3aa: CASTKGGPRSYEQYF
abundance: many; j_gene: TRBJ2-3; d_gene: TRBD1; v_gene: TRBV20-1; CDR3nt: TGCAGTGCCATCCCCAGGACAGGGAGCACAGATACGCAGTATTTT; CDR3aa: CSAIPRTGSTDTQYF
abundance: many; j_gene: TRBJ2-1; d_gene: TRBD2; v_gene: TRBV29-1; CDR3nt: TGCAGCGTCGCACAGAGACTAGCGGTGAATGAGCAGTTCTTC; CDR3aa: CSVAQRLAVNEQFF
abundance: many; j_gene: TRBJ2-6; d_gene: -; v_gene: TRBV20-1; CDR3nt: TGCAGTGCTAGTGCCAGGGCTGGGGCCAACGTCCTGACTTTC; CDR3aa: CSASARAGANVLTF
abundance: many; j_gene: TRBJ1-5; d_gene: TRBD1; v_gene: TRBV12-3/TRBV12-4; CDR3nt: TGTGCCAGCAGGGTGGACAGGGGGGGTCAGCCCCAGCATTTT; CDR3aa: CASRVDRGGQPQHF
abundance: many; j_gene: TRBJ2-3; d_gene: -; v_gene: TRBV7-2; CDR3nt: TGTGCCAGCAGCTCCTTCTACACAGATACGCAGTATTTT; CDR3aa: CASSSFYTDTQYF
abundance: many; j_gene: TRBJ1-4; d_gene: -; v_gene: TRBV9; CDR3nt: TGTGCCAGCAGCAGGCGGACAGATGAAAAACTGTTTTTT; CDR3aa: CASSRRTDEKLFF
abundance: -; j_gene: TRBJ2-1; d_gene: -; v_gene: TRBV7-9; CDR3nt: TGTGCCAGCAGCTTATCCCCCCGGGGCCGCTCCTACAATGAGCAGTTCTTC; CDR3aa: CASSLSPRGRSYNEQFF
abundance: -; j_gene: TRBJ2-2; d_gene: TRBD1; v_gene: TRBV5-1; CDR3nt: TGCGCCAGCAGCCCCCAGACGGGACAGGGCACCGGGGAGCTGTTTTTT; CDR3aa: CASSPQTGQGTGELFF
abundance: few; j_gene: TRBJ1-2; d_gene: -; v_gene: TRBV20-1; CDR3nt: TGCAGTGCGAGACTCGGGAATCTGGATGGCTACACCTTC; CDR3aa: CSARLGNLDGYTF
abundance: -; j_gene: TRBJ2-2; d_gene: TRBD1; v_gene: TRBV12-3/TRBV12-4; CDR3nt: TGTGCCAGCGGACAGGGGGCAACCGGGGAGCTGTTTTTT; CDR3aa: CASGQGATGELFF
abundance: many; j_gene: TRBJ2-1; d_gene: TRBD2; v_gene: TRBV4-3; CDR3nt: TGCGCCAGCAGCCAAGAGGCCCCTAGCGGACACTACAATGAGCAGTTCTTC; CDR3aa: CASSQEAPSGHYNEQFF
abundance: many; j_gene: TRBJ2-7; d_gene: -; v_gene: TRBV7-9; CDR3nt: TGTGCCAGCAGCCGGGACACGTTCTACGAGCAGTACTTC; CDR3aa: CASSRDTFYEQYF
abundance: many; j_gene: TRBJ1-4; d_gene: -; v_gene: TRBV20-1; CDR3nt: TGCAGTGCTAGCCGGCTAGCAACTAATGAAAAACTGTTTTTT; CDR3aa: CSASRLATNEKLFF
abundance: many; j_gene: TRBJ2-2; d_gene: -; v_gene: TRBV5-6; CDR3nt: TGTGCCAGCAGCTGGTGGACTACCAACACCGGGGAGCTGTTTTTT; CDR3aa: CASSWWTTNTGELFF
abundance: -; j_gene: TRBJ1-1; d_gene: -; v_gene: TRBV28; CDR3nt: TGTGCCAGCAGTGCCACAGGGCTCCCTGAAGCTTTCTTT; CDR3aa: CASSATGLPEAFF
abundance: few; j_gene: TRBJ2-1; d_gene: -; v_gene: TRBV28; CDR3nt: TGTGCCAGCAGCTACTCGGAACTATCTCAGTTCTTC; CDR3aa: CASSYSELSQFF
abundance: many; j_gene: TRBJ1-2; d_gene: -; v_gene: TRBV20-1; CDR3nt: TGCAGTGCTAGTTACTATGGCTACACCTTC; CDR3aa: CSASYYGYTF
abundance: few; j_gene: TRBJ2-3; d_gene: TRBD2; v_gene: TRBV4-3; CDR3nt: TGCGCCAGCTCTGGGACTAGCGGCACAGATACGCAGTATTTT; CDR3aa: CASSGTSGTDTQYF
abundance: many; j_gene: TRBJ1-2; d_gene: -; v_gene: TRBV28; CDR3nt: TGTGCCAGCAGCCGTTCGGCAATGGGGGGCTACACCTTC; CDR3aa: CASSRSAMGGYTF
abundance: few; j_gene: TRBJ2-5; d_gene: TRBD1; v_gene: TRBV11-3; CDR3nt: TGTGCCAGCAGCTTAGCCGGGACAGGGGGCTCAGAGACCCAGTACTTC; CDR3aa: CASSLAGTGGSETQYF
abundance: -; j_gene: TRBJ2-1; d_gene: TRBD2; v_gene: TRBV6-9; CDR3nt: TGTGCCAGCAGTTATCCTCGGACTAGCGGGGTTAGCTCCTACAATGAGCAGTTCTTC; CDR3aa: CASSYPRTSGVSSYNEQFF
abundance: -; j_gene: TRBJ1-6; d_gene: -; v_gene: TRBV6-1; CDR3nt: TGTGCCAGCAGTGAAGCGTGGGACGGCCTTCGGCCCCTCCACTTT; CDR3aa: CASSEAWDGLRPLHF
abundance: many; j_gene: TRBJ1-1; d_gene: -; v_gene: TRBV7-2; CDR3nt: TGTGCCAGCAGCCAGAGGACGGTGAACACTGAAGCTTTCTTT; CDR3aa: CASSQRTVNTEAFF
abundance: many; j_gene: TRBJ2-1; d_gene: TRBD2; v_gene: TRBV5-1; CDR3nt: TGCGCCAGCAGCACAGGACTAGCGGGAGTAGGATACAATGAGCAGTTCTTC; CDR3aa: CASSTGLAGVGYNEQFF
abundance: many; j_gene: TRBJ2-5; d_gene: TRBD2; v_gene: TRBV20-1; CDR3nt: TGCAGTGCTAGGAGGGCTAGCGGGGGGACACAAGAGACCCAGTACTTC; CDR3aa: CSARRASGGTQETQYF
abundance: many; j_gene: TRBJ1-2; d_gene: TRBD1; v_gene: TRBV6-5; CDR3nt: TGTGCCAGCAGTTCCTCGGGACAGGCAGGCTATGGCTACACCTTC; CDR3aa: CASSSSGQAGYGYTF
abundance: many; j_gene: TRBJ2-2; d_gene: TRBD2; v_gene: TRBV2; CDR3nt: TGTGCCAGCTGGGCGGGGGCCGGGGAGCTGTTTTTT; CDR3aa: CASWAGAGELFF
abundance: many; j_gene: TRBJ2-7; d_gene: TRBD2; v_gene: TRBV29-1; CDR3nt: TGCAGCGCCCGAGAGGTAGCGGGAGCAAGAGAGCAGTACTTC; CDR3aa: CSAREVAGAREQYF
abundance: many; j_gene: TRBJ2-5; d_gene: TRBD2; v_gene: TRBV20-1; CDR3nt: TGCAGTGCTCACCGGAGCGGGGGGGAGACCCAGTACTTC; CDR3aa: CSAHRSGGETQYF
abundance: -; j_gene: TRBJ2-2; d_gene: -; v_gene: TRBV7-9; CDR3nt: TGTGCCAGCAGCTACGAGACAGGATCTAACACCGGGGAGCTGTTTTTT; CDR3aa: CASSYETGSNTGELFF
abundance: many; j_gene: TRBJ2-5; d_gene: TRBD1; v_gene: TRBV7-9; CDR3nt: TGTGCCAGCAGCAAGGGACAGGGCTCGGAAGAGACCCAGTACTTC; CDR3aa: CASSKGQGSEETQYF
abundance: many; j_gene: TRBJ2-7; d_gene: -; v_gene: TRBV28; CDR3nt: TGTGCCAGCGAAAGCTCCTACGAGCAGTACTTC; CDR3aa: CASESSYEQYF